The following is a T cell receptor beta chain sequence with its context. V shed 2 bases and J 3 bases; nucleotides not matched to a gene: 5. There are 16 residues in the CDR3. Germline loops: CDR1 MGHDK, CDR2 SYGVNS. This sample is drawn from a study of OX40 agonist ivuxolimab in advanced cancers. Assay used: immunoSEQ multiplex PCR; TCRdb lists only in-frame clones, some missing. The table lists tens of thousands of clones, 88% of them singletons. Autoimmune disease history or systemic immunosuppression excluded patients. The chain carries TRBV25-1 and TRBJ2-1; 9 nucleotides agree with TRBD1. Sequenced material: CD4+ or CD8+ T cells sorted from blood, taken in a trial of the OX40 agonist ivuxolimab. The sequence was obtained from an adult with an advanced solid tumor such as melanoma, head and neck, liver or kidney cancer. The CDR3 protein is CASSEVGTGLYNEQFF. In DNA, the CDR3 is TGTGCCAGCAGTGAAGTTGGGACAGGGCTCTACAATGAGCAGTTCTTC.